This passage covers 27 T cell receptor beta chains from one sample sequenced in a study of control samples from healthy donors and cancer patients. Here immunoSEQ multiplex PCR was the method, and the copy in TCRdb shows in-frame clones only, minus some. The repertoire consists of 400,000 to 500,000 clones, with 80% to 95% occurring once and the leading ten covering roughly 6.4%. The specimen was PBMCs. The receptors come from a man aged 40-50 years with head and neck cancer.

V gene TRBV6-5 combines with J gene TRBJ2-3; no clear D gene. The CDR3 extends over 11 amino acids. Germline assignment: CDR1 MNHEY and CDR2 SVGAGI. The ends were cut back, 2 bases at V and 4 bases at J, with 1 base in the middle. This CDR3 is CASSYADTQYF. In nucleotides, the CDR3 is TGTGCCAGCAGTTACGCAGATACGCAGTATTTT.

V usage is TRBV3-1 (or the pseudogene TRBV3-2) and J usage is TRBJ2-3, with D unresolved. This CDR3 has 14 amino acids. The V gene lost 1 base and the J gene lost 3 bases, with 8 bases spanning the gap. CDR1 is LGHDT, CDR2 YNNKEL, per germline (reference sequence). CDR3 in DNA: TGTGCCAGCAGCCAAGTTCCGGAAACAGATACGCAGTATTTT. Translated: CASSQVPETDTQYF.

CDR3 amino acids: CASSLRTVNTEAFF. The CDR3 region has the DNA TGTGCCAGCAGTCTACGGACGGTGAACACTGAAGCTTTCTTT. The rearrangement uses TRBV2 and TRBJ1-1; no clear D gene. Germline CDR1 SNHLY, CDR2 FYNNEI. V lost 5 bases, J lost 0 bases, and 10 bases lay in between. The CDR3 is 14 amino acids.

The chain recombines TRBV9 with TRBJ1-1, with a tentative D call TRBD1 (5 bases). The V end was cut by 2 bases, the J end by 1 base, with 12 bases between. Germline V gene lookup returns CDR1 SGDLS and CDR2 YYNGEE. CDR3 length equals 15 residues. As DNA, the CDR3 is TGTGCCAGCAGCGTCGCGGGGAGGGGGAACACTGAAGCTTTCTTT. It codes for CASSVAGRGNTEAFF.

The J gene is TRBJ2-2, the V gene TRBV27, with TRBD1 as a possible D gene (5 bases). Germline CDR1 and CDR2: MNHEY and SMNVEV (reference sequence). This CDR3 has 15 amino acids. The germline V and J ends were trimmed by 0 bases and 3 bases, with 8 bases remaining between them. The CDR3 reads CASSLSDTHTGELFF. The CDR3 region has the DNA TGTGCCAGCAGTTTATCGGACACCCACACCGGGGAGCTGTTTTTT.

CDR3 sequence (DNA): TGTGCCAGTAGAATCCAAGGGGGGGTATCACCCCTCCACTTT. Encoded protein: CASRIQGGVSPLHF. The J gene is TRBJ1-6, the V gene TRBV19; D perhaps matches TRBD1 (6 bases). V lost 6 bases and J 10 bases, leaving 16 bases between the germline ends. The CDR3 loop spans 14 amino acids. Germline V gives CDR1 LNHDA, CDR2 SQIVND (reference sequence).

The V call is TRBV30, the J call TRBJ2-2; D ambiguous. V shed 0 bases and J shed 5 bases, with 7 bases lying between them. The CDR3 runs 13 residues. The germline gives CDR1 GTSNPN, CDR2 SVGIG (reference sequence). CDR3 sequence (DNA): TGTGCCTGGAGTGTGGAAGGTACCGGGGAGCTGTTTTTT. Amino acid sequence: CAWSVEGTGELFF. Full variable domain (missing parts from reference TRBV30 and TRBJ2-2): SQTIHQWPATLVQPVGSPLSLECTVEGTSNPNLYWYRQAAGRGLQLLFYSVGIGQISSEVPQNLSASRPQDRQFILSSKKLLLSDSGFYLCAWSVEGTGELFFGEGSRLTVL.

The chain recombines TRBV7-8 with TRBJ1-3; 8 bases are shared with TRBD1. J was trimmed by 0 bases and V by 5 bases; bases with no gene match: 12. The CDR3 consists of 18 residues. CDR1 is SGHVS, CDR2 FQNEAQ, per germline. The CDR3 is CASSHGTGRMSSGNTIYF. The CDR3 DNA sequence: TGTGCCAGCAGCCACGGGACAGGAAGGATGAGCTCTGGAAACACCATATATTTT.

The chain is built from TRBV29-1 and TRBJ1-1, with a tentative D call TRBD1 (6 bases). V lost 6 bases and J 0 bases, leaving 8 bases between the germline ends. CDR3 length: 12 residues. Germline CDR1 SQVTM, CDR2 ANQGSEA. CDR3 sequence (DNA): TGCAGCGTCGGACAGATGAACACTGAAGCTTTCTTT. Protein product: CSVGQMNTEAFF.

The chain links TRBV7-8 to TRBJ2-3; no clear D. There are 13 residues in the CDR3. CDR1 SGHVS and CDR2 FQNEAQ come from the germline V gene. Trimming left V 5 bases short and J 2 bases short, with 8 bases between. The CDR3 DNA is TGTGCCAGCAGCCGCCGGCCCACAGATACGCAGTATTTT. Translation gives CASSRRPTDTQYF.

CDR3 DNA: TGTGCCAGCAGTTACCTTAGCAGCACAGATACGCAGTATTTT. Residues: CASSYLSSTDTQYF. The rearrangement links TRBV6-2 or TRBV6-3 to TRBJ2-3; D is ambiguous. Trimming removed 2 bases at V and 0 bases at J, with 6 bases between. CDR3 size: 14 residues. Germline V gene sequence: CDR1 MNHEY, CDR2 SVGEGT.

The table lists this clone with a few counts. V usage is TRBV18 and J usage is TRBJ2-7; D might be TRBD1 (6 bases). The CDR3 contains 15 residues. Looked up from germline, CDR1 is KGHSH and CDR2 is LQKENI. The V gene lost 0 bases and the J gene lost 4 bases, with 13 bases spanning the gap. CDR3 sequence reads: CASSPPSPGTYEQYF. The DNA for the CDR3 is TGTGCCAGCTCACCACCGAGTCCAGGGACATACGAGCAGTACTTC.

This chain uses TRBV28 with TRBJ2-2; 9 nucleotides match TRBD1. CDR1 is MDHEN and CDR2 is SYDVKM in the germline V gene. This CDR3 region has 13 residues. Trimming took 7 bases from V and 5 from J; bases not matched to a gene: 2. The DNA for the CDR3 is TGTGCCAGCACAGGACAGGGGACCGGGGAGCTGTTTTTT. Protein: CASTGQGTGELFF. The full variable domain, in which reference TRBV28 and TRBJ2-2 provide the parts outside the CDR3, is DVKVTQSSRYLVKRTGEKVFLECVQDMDHENMFWYRQDPGLGLRLIYFSYDVKMKEKGDIPEGYSVSREKKERFSLILESASTNQTSMYLCASTGQGTGELFFGEGSRLTVL.

This clone has only a few counts. V usage is TRBV7-8 and J usage is TRBJ1-1; D is undetermined. The CDR3 length is 13 residues. Germline CDR1 is SGHVS and CDR2 is FQNEAQ. V lost 4 bases to trimming and J lost 1 base, with 7 bases between them. CDR3 nucleotide sequence: TGTGCCAGCAGCTCAACGGGGAACACTGAAGCTTTCTTT. It encodes CASSSTGNTEAFF.

The sample holds a few counts of this clone. The chain recombines TRBV5-5 with TRBJ2-6, with D possibly matching TRBD1 (6 bases). The germline gives CDR1 SGHKS, CDR2 YYEKEE (reference sequence). Between the trimmed V and J ends, which lost 7 bases and 0 bases, there was a span of 14 bases. This CDR3 region has 16 residues. DNA for the CDR3: TGTGCCAGCCCAGGGGCGAATCCCTCTGGGGCCAACGTCCTGACTTTC. This codes for CASPGANPSGANVLTF.

Here the CDR3 DNA reads TGTGCCAGCAGCCTGGGTAACACCGAAGGGCAAGAGACCCAGTACTTC. Amino acid sequence: CASSLGNTEGQETQYF. This chain connects TRBV5-6 to TRBJ2-5; D remains unclear. Trimming took off 4 bases at V and 2 bases at J, with 18 bases between the two ends. The CDR3 totals 16 residues. Germline CDR1 and CDR2: SGHDT and YYEEEE. The full variable domain, rest sourced from reference TRBV5-6 and TRBJ2-5, is DAGVTQSPTHLIKTRGQQVTLRCSPKSGHDTVSWYQQALGQGPQFIFQYYEEEERQRGNFPDRFSGHQFPNYSSELNVNALLLGDSALYLCASSLGNTEGQETQYFGPGTRLLVL.

The chain combines TRBV2 with TRBJ1-2; D gene unclear. Per the germline V gene, CDR1 is SNHLY and CDR2 is FYNNEI. This CDR3 is built from 13 residues. V lost 5 bases to trimming and J lost 4 bases, with 11 bases between them. CDR3 amino acids: CASSPSQPYGYTF. CDR3 DNA sequence: TGTGCCAGCAGTCCGTCTCAGCCCTATGGCTACACCTTC.

This clone was found once. V is TRBV29-1 and J is TRBJ1-1, with D perhaps matching TRBD1 (6 bases). The germline V gene has CDR1 SQVTM and CDR2 ANQGSEA. The CDR3 length is 11 residues. The V and J ends lost 6 bases and 8 bases respectively, with 13 bases between them. CDR3 in amino acids: CSVGRGGEAFF. CDR3 DNA sequence: TGCAGCGTAGGCAGGGGCGGGGAAGCTTTCTTT.

The V gene is TRBV7-9, the J gene TRBJ2-3, with 9 bases that match TRBD1. V shed 1 base and J 2 bases; nucleotides not matched to a gene: 4. Germline-derived CDR1 and CDR2 are SEHNR and FQNEAQ (reference sequence). This CDR3 spans 16 amino acids. CDR3 nucleotide sequence: TGTGCCAGCAGCTTAGATGACAGGGGGAACACAGATACGCAGTATTTT. This translates into CASSLDDRGNTDTQYF.

A word on this clone: Compared with germline, one end of the junction differs, possibly owing to a read error. This chain uses TRBV2 with TRBJ2-5; D unclear. CDR1 is SNHLY and CDR2 is FYNNEI in the germline V gene. This CDR3 comprises 10 residues. CDR3: CASREETQYF. CDR3 nucleotides: TGTGCCAGCAGGGAAGAGACCCAGTACTTC.

This chain connects TRBV29-1 to TRBJ2-7, with a weak D call TRBD2 (5 bases). V lost 1 base and J 5 bases, leaving 6 bases between the germline ends. CDR1 SQVTM and CDR2 ANQGSEA come from the germline V gene. The CDR3 runs to 11 residues. CDR3 sequence reads: CSVEGENEQYF. The CDR3 nucleotides are TGCAGCGTTGAAGGGGAGAACGAGCAGTACTTC.

As DNA, the CDR3 is TGTGCCAGCAGCCGAACGGACTCCCAGTACTTC. Protein product: CASSRTDSQYF. The chain joins TRBV7-9 to TRBJ2-5; TRBD2 is a possible D gene (5 bases). The CDR3 is 11 residues long. CDR1 SEHNR and CDR2 FQNEAQ come from the germline V gene (reference sequence). Trimming stripped 5 bases from V and 9 bases from J, with 10 bases between.

A note on this clone: Other nucleotide sequences in the sample specify the same CDR3. The J gene is TRBJ1-1, the V gene TRBV9; 9 positions match TRBD1. V shed 3 bases and J 9 bases; nucleotides not matched to a gene: 6. The CDR3 spans 13 residues. Germline V gives CDR1 SGDLS, CDR2 YYNGEE. The DNA of the CDR3 is TGTGCCAGCAGCGAACAGGGGGCGAACCAAGCTTTCTTT. This translates into CASSEQGANQAFF.

This rearrangement joins TRBV28 to TRBJ2-7; no clear D gene. CDR3 length equals 13 residues. Germline V gene data show CDR1 as MDHEN and CDR2 as SYDVKM. Trimming removed 3 bases from V and 5 bases from J, with 11 bases in between. In DNA, the CDR3 is TGTGCCAGCAGTTTTTATGGATACAACGAGCAGTACTTC. Residues: CASSFYGYNEQYF.

In this sample, this clone turned up once. The V call is TRBV6-6, the J call TRBJ1-5; D uncertain. V was pared by 2 bases and J by 1 base, with 3 bases between. The germline gives CDR1 MNHNY, CDR2 SVGAGI (reference sequence). This CDR3 has 13 amino acids. CDR3 residues: CASSYESNQPQHF. Here the CDR3 DNA reads TGTGCCAGCAGTTACGAGAGCAATCAGCCCCAGCATTTT.

The chain has TRBV30 and TRBJ1-1; the D gene is possibly TRBD1 (5 bases). Germline CDR1 and CDR2: GTSNPN and SVGIG (reference sequence). The CDR3 extends over 12 amino acids. V lost 0 bases, J lost 10 bases, and 12 bases lay in between. In DNA, the CDR3 is TGTGCCTGGAGTGTCGGACGGAGGGGAGCTTTCTTT. Its translation is CAWSVGRRGAFF.

This chain uses TRBV28 with TRBJ2-3; the D gene is possibly TRBD2 (5 bases). From germline, CDR1 is MDHEN and CDR2 SYDVKM. CDR3 length: 15 amino acids. The V gene lost 3 bases and the J gene lost 6 bases, with 16 bases spanning the gap. The CDR3 coding sequence is TGTGCCAGCAGTTTGGACGCGGGTTTCGTGGATACGCAGTATTTT. Protein: CASSLDAGFVDTQYF.